What follows describes a single TCR beta chain. The CDR3 is 14 residues long. The germline V and J ends were trimmed by 10 bases and 9 bases, with 25 bases remaining between them. Germline assignment: CDR1 MNHEY and CDR2 SVGAGI. These data come from a study of T cell responses to AZD1222 COVID-19 vaccine. The data were produced by immunoSEQ multiplex PCR, yet TCRdb's version contains in-frame clones alone and is incomplete. The sample lists 150,000 or so clones; roughly 91% were seen once. The chain has TRBV6-5 and TRBJ2-7; D is ambiguous. The starting material was peripheral blood, obtained on day 0 of AZD1222 vaccination. This sequence was found in an adult in good health. DNA of the CDR3: TGTGCCACCCAGCAGCTACTTAAGGCGTTAGGGCAGTACTTC. Amino acid sequence: CATQQLLKALGQYF.